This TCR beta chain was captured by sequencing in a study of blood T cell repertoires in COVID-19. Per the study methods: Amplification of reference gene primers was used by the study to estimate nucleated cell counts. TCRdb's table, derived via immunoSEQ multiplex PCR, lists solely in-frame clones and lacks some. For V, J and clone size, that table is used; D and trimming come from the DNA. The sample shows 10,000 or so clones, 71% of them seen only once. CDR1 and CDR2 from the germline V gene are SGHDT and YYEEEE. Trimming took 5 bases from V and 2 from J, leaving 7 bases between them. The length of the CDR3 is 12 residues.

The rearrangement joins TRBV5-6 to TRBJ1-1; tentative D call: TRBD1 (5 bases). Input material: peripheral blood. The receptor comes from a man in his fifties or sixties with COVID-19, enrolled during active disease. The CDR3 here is CASRRGNTEAFF. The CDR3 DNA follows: TGTGCCAGCAGAAGGGGCAACACTGAAGCTTTCTTT.